Presented here are 9 T cell receptor beta chains from one specimen sequenced in a study of blood T cell repertoires in COVID-19. TCRdb's copy holds only in-frame clones and misses some; the assay was immunoSEQ multiplex PCR. The sample shows 200,000 to 250,000 clones, about 90% of them seen only once. Material for sequencing was PBMCs or T cells enriched from blood (not recorded which). These receptors all come from a man aged 25-45 years who had recovered from COVID-19.

The chain is built from TRBV13 and TRBJ1-1; D is perhaps TRBD1 (6 bases). Trimming left V 2 bases short and J 0 bases short, with 16 bases between. Per the germline V gene, CDR1 is PRHDT and CDR2 is FYEKMQ (reference sequence). The CDR3 spans 17 residues. CDR3 nucleotide sequence: TGTGCCAGCAGCTTACAGGGGTGGCCAATGATGAACACTGAAGCTTTCTTT. As protein: CASSLQGWPMMNTEAFF.

This chain uses TRBV21-1 with TRBJ1-6. TRBV21-1 is a listed pseudogene. This CDR3 has 14 residues. The CDR3 coding sequence is TGTGCCAGCAGCAAAAGGAGGAGGAATTCACCCCTCCACTTT. Its translation is CASSKRRRNSPLHF.

This clone was picked up a small number of times. The V and J genes are TRBV4-1 and TRBJ1-6, with a tentative D call TRBD1 (5 bases). This CDR3 contains 17 residues. The germline V gene has CDR1 MGHRA and CDR2 YSYEKL. V was cut by 4 bases and J by 7 bases, with 20 bases left in between. The CDR3 protein is CASSPSPGGRRNSPLHF. The CDR3 coding sequence is TGCGCCAGCAGCCCCTCACCGGGGGGAAGGAGGAATTCACCCCTCCACTTT.

The V call is TRBV6-5, the J call TRBJ1-1; D gene uncertain. The CDR3 is 14 amino acids. V was cut by 6 bases and J by 7 bases, with 18 bases left in between. The V gene's germline CDR1 is MNHEY and CDR2 SVGAGI. The CDR3 region has the DNA TGTGCCAGCAGGATTCAGAGGACTACCTTTGAAGCTTTCTTT. Translation gives CASRIQRTTFEAFF.

The chain carries TRBV6-5 and TRBJ2-5; the match to TRBD2 covers 7 bases. The junction had 2 bases not matched to a gene; V was cut back by 6 bases and J by 4 bases. The V gene's germline CDR1 is MNHEY and CDR2 SVGAGI. CDR3 length: 12 residues. CDR3 protein: CASRGLGETQYF. For the CDR3, the DNA is TGTGCCAGCAGAGGACTAGGAGAGACCCAGTACTTC.

The chain employs TRBV7-2 and TRBJ2-7; TRBD2 matches at 7 bases. Losses at the gene ends were 1 base for V and 3 bases for J; bases not matched to a gene: 6. Germline CDR1 is SGHTA and CDR2 is FQGNSA. CDR3 size: 15 residues. The CDR3, as DNA: TGTGCCAGCAGCTTAGTTGCGGGAGCACTCTACGAGCAGTACTTC. Amino acid sequence: CASSLVAGALYEQYF.

This chain joins TRBV24-1 and TRBJ2-1; TRBD1 matches at 8 bases. Germline V gives CDR1 KGHDR, CDR2 SFDVKD. The junction had 4 bases not matched to a gene; V was cut back by 4 bases and J by 0 bases. The CDR3 extends over 16 amino acids. In DNA form, the CDR3 reads TGTGCCACCAGTGACCCGACAGGGGACTCCTACAATGAGCAGTTCTTC. Translation gives CATSDPTGDSYNEQFF.

The V gene is TRBV6-6, the J gene TRBJ2-7; 7 bases line up with TRBD1. The CDR3 extends over 13 amino acids. Germline V gives CDR1 MNHNY, CDR2 SVGAGI (reference sequence). V was pared by 7 bases and J by 7 bases, with 10 bases of the junction left unmatched. This CDR3 reads CASTRDSSQEQYF. For the CDR3, the DNA is TGTGCCAGCACCCGGGACAGTTCCCAAGAGCAGTACTTC.

The chain uses TRBV13 and TRBJ2-5, with 10 nucleotides matching TRBD1. With 2 bases clipped from V and 3 bases from J, the junction kept 3 bases outside the gene matches. The CDR3 runs to 15 residues. Per the germline V gene, CDR1 is PRHDT and CDR2 is FYEKMQ (reference sequence). Written as DNA, the CDR3 is TGTGCCAGCAGCTTATCCGGGACAGGGGAAGAGACCCAGTACTTC. It is translated as CASSLSGTGEETQYF.